The 21 T cell receptor beta chains listed next were all sequenced from one sample in a study of T cells in Graves' hyperthyroidism and ophthalmopathy. Using RNA transcripts as the source, TCR beta CDR3 regions were amplified. HTBI primers were used for first-round RT-PCR of the TCR CDR3. MiXCR, applied by TCRdb to the multiplex PCR reads, yields one record per CDR3 protein. The data contain 500,000 to 750,000 distinct CDR3 sequences, 15% to 18% of them singletons. Sequencing was performed on blood. The receptors originated from a woman aged 25-40 years with Graves' hyperthyroidism.

Ten or more counts support this clonotype. The chain has TRBV4-1 and TRBJ2-1; 9 nucleotides align to TRBD2. The V and J ends lost 0 bases and 2 bases, in that order; junction bases with no gene match: 5. Looked up from germline, CDR1 is MGHRA and CDR2 is YSYEKL. The CDR3 length is 17 residues. As DNA, the CDR3 is TGCGCCAGCAGCCAAGAATTAGCGGGAGACACCTACAATGAGCAGTTCTTC. It yields the protein CASSQELAGDTYNEQFF.

This clonotype has ten or more counts. The CDR3 region is CASEKQGARNQPQHF. The CDR3 DNA follows: TGTGCCAGCGAGAAACAGGGGGCAAGGAATCAGCCCCAGCATTTT. The chain uses TRBV28 and TRBJ1-5, with TRBD1 matching over 9 bases. From germline, CDR1 is MDHEN and CDR2 SYDVKM. This CDR3 comprises 15 residues. After removal of 8 bases from V and 4 bases from J, the junction contained 9 bases not matched to a gene.

In this sample, this clonotype turned up many times. The V call is TRBV12-3 or TRBV12-4, the J call TRBJ2-3; the D call may be TRBD1 or TRBD2 (5 bases each). The V end was cut by 6 bases, the J end by 3 bases, with 13 bases between. The CDR3 spans 14 residues. CDR3 in amino acids: CASRGDDYTDTQYF. DNA for the CDR3: TGTGCCAGCAGGGGGGACGACTATACAGATACGCAGTATTTT.

This clonotype appeared a few times. The rearrangement uses TRBV7-9 and TRBJ2-3; D is possibly TRBD2 (5 bases). V lost 1 base, J lost 8 bases, and 13 bases lay in between. The CDR3 is 14 residues long. Germline V gene data show CDR1 as SEHNR and CDR2 as FQNEAQ (reference sequence). CDR3 residues: CASSLVVSGSTQYF. The CDR3, as DNA: TGTGCCAGCAGCTTAGTAGTAAGCGGAAGTACGCAGTATTTT.

This clonotype has ten or more counts. The CDR3 DNA is TGTGCCAGCAGCTTGGTAGGGCAGGGCCCCTACGAGCAGTACTTC. Translated: CASSLVGQGPYEQYF. V is TRBV5-5 and J is TRBJ2-7; maybe TRBD1 (5 bases). The length of the CDR3 is 15 residues. Looked up from germline, CDR1 is SGHKS and CDR2 is YYEKEE (reference sequence). V was clipped by 0 bases and J by 2 bases, with 12 bases between them.

In its sample, this clonotype was seen a few times. CDR3 amino acids: CASSLGTGYTEAFF. The DNA for the CDR3 is TGCGCCAGCAGCTTGGGGACAGGGTATACTGAAGCTTTCTTT. This chain joins TRBV5-1 and TRBJ1-1; TRBD1 matches 8 bases. Germline V lookup: CDR1 SGHRS, CDR2 YFSETQ. There are 14 residues in the CDR3. J lost 5 bases, V lost 0 bases, and 3 bases had no gene match.

This clonotype has a count of ten or more. In DNA, the CDR3 is TGTGCCAGCAGTTTACTCTGGGGCGTCGTCTACGAGCAGTACTTC. Its translation is CASSLLWGVVYEQYF. V usage is TRBV28 and J usage is TRBJ2-7; tentative D call: TRBD1 (5 bases). CDR1 and CDR2 from the germline V gene are MDHEN and SYDVKM. Trimming took 2 bases from V and 3 from J, leaving 14 bases between them. There are 15 residues in the CDR3.

In this sample, this clonotype turned up a few times. The rearrangement joins TRBV30 to TRBJ1-2; D not resolved. With 4 bases removed from V and 5 bases from J, the gap between germline ends came to 17 bases. CDR1 is GTSNPN, CDR2 SVGIG, per germline (reference sequence). The CDR3 length is 14 residues. CDR3 DNA sequence: TGTGCCTGGACGCTCGGAGCAAATCGTTATGGCTACACCTTC. It translates to CAWTLGANRYGYTF.

In this sample, this clonotype turned up many times. V and J are TRBV13 and TRBJ1-1, with TRBD1 matching over 9 bases. Per the germline V gene, CDR1 is PRHDT and CDR2 is FYEKMQ (reference sequence). V was pared by 2 bases and J by 4 bases, with 5 bases of the junction left unmatched. CDR3 length equals 15 residues. The CDR3 sequence: CASSLYRGPGTEAFF. CDR3 nucleotides: TGTGCCAGCAGCTTATACAGGGGGCCGGGCACTGAAGCTTTCTTT.

This clonotype was picked up many times. The chain has TRBV27 and TRBJ2-7, with a weak D call TRBD1 (6 bases). V lost 5 bases, J lost 5 bases, and 13 bases lay in between. Germline assignment: CDR1 MNHEY and CDR2 SMNVEV (reference sequence). The CDR3 runs to 13 residues. The CDR3 protein is CASSPHDRNEQYF. The CDR3 DNA reads TGTGCCAGCAGTCCACATGACAGGAACGAGCAGTACTTC.

This clonotype was observed many times. This chain joins TRBV5-1 and TRBJ1-1; the D is unclear. Germline CDR1 SGHRS, CDR2 YFSETQ. There are 16 residues in the CDR3. V was trimmed by 1 base and J by 4 bases, leaving 17 bases between them. This chain's CDR3 is CASSLFSIGRSTEAFF. The CDR3 DNA reads as TGCGCCAGCAGCTTGTTTTCCATCGGGCGTAGCACTGAAGCTTTCTTT.

The chain couples TRBV7-9 to TRBJ2-5, with D possibly TRBD2 on 5 matching bases. In germline, CDR1 is SEHNR, CDR2 FQNEAQ (reference sequence). Trimming shortened V by 1 base and J by 5 bases, and 11 bases separated the two germline ends. This CDR3 has 14 amino acids. This chain's CDR3 is CASSLVSPGETQYF. CDR3 sequence (DNA): TGTGCCAGCAGCTTAGTTTCCCCGGGGGAGACCCAGTACTTC.

The V and J genes are TRBV15 and TRBJ2-1, with 14 bases aligning to TRBD2. Germline trimming cut 1 base from V and 8 bases from J; bases unmatched to any gene: 7. This CDR3 has 17 amino acids. CDR1 and CDR2 (germline): LNHNV, YYDKDF (reference sequence). CDR3 region: CATSRGPGLAGVHEQFF. The CDR3 bases are TGTGCCACCAGCAGAGGTCCGGGACTAGCGGGAGTCCATGAGCAGTTCTTC.

The rearrangement joins TRBV6-4 to TRBJ2-1; TRBD1 matches at 10 bases. The junction had 16 bases not matched to a gene; V was cut back by 5 bases and J by 6 bases. Per the germline V gene, CDR1 is MRHNA and CDR2 is SNTAGT. The CDR3 length is 18 residues. The CDR3 nucleotides are TGTGCCAGCAGTCAAGACTACTACGGGACAGGGGTTCTCAATGAGCAGTTCTTC. It is translated as CASSQDYYGTGVLNEQFF.

This clonotype was seen repeatedly, ten times or more. The J gene is TRBJ2-1, the V gene TRBV18, with D tentatively TRBD2 (5 bases). The germline CDR1 and CDR2 sequences are KGHSH and LQKENI. This CDR3 contains 13 residues. V dropped 1 base and J dropped 8 bases, with 9 bases sitting between them. CDR3 sequence reads: CASSPRSEDEQFF. The DNA for the CDR3 is TGTGCCAGCTCACCACGTTCGGAGGATGAGCAGTTCTTC.

V gene TRBV10-3 combines with J gene TRBJ1-1; D might be TRBD1 (5 bases). This CDR3 comprises 12 residues. Trimming removed 3 bases at V and 10 bases at J, with 12 bases between. Germline CDR1 is ENHRY and CDR2 is SYGVKD. The CDR3 reads CAISDLGERAFF. The CDR3 DNA reads TGTGCCATCAGTGATTTGGGGGAGAGAGCTTTCTTT.

As regards this clonotype: A single base separates this from a much larger clone, so it may be a read error. The final CDR3 position lacks the conserved phenylalanine or tryptophan, pointing to a likely read error. The chain is built from TRBV7-9 and TRBJ1-2; D is unresolved. The germline V and J ends were trimmed by 0 bases and 2 bases, with 10 bases remaining between them. Per germline, CDR1 SEHNR and CDR2 FQNEAQ (reference sequence). This CDR3 is 15 amino acids long. For the CDR3, the DNA is TGTGCCAGCAGCTTAGCCCTGACGGGGAACTATGGCTACACCTCC. It encodes CASSLALTGNYGYTS.

A single count supports this clonotype. This may come from a read error, since a much larger clone is one base off. The gene calls are TRBV6-2 or TRBV6-3 and TRBJ2-1; 14 bases agree with TRBD2. The J call may be wrong; the DNA end is better matched by TRBJ2-7. The CDR3 extends over 15 amino acids. The germline CDR1 and CDR2 sequences are MNHEY and SVGEGT. CDR3: CASSYGTSGGNEQYF. For the CDR3, the DNA is TGTGCCAGCAGTTACGGGACTAGCGGGGGCAATGAGCAGTACTTC.

In this sample, this clonotype turned up a few times. This chain joins TRBV10-2 and TRBJ1-5; D gene ambiguous. V was cut by 8 bases and J by 6 bases, with 17 bases left in between. Germline V lookup: CDR1 WSHSY, CDR2 SAAADI. The CDR3 totals 14 residues. This CDR3 reads CASQHRGSGQPQHF. The CDR3, as DNA: TGCGCCAGCCAACATCGTGGATCCGGTCAGCCCCAGCATTTT.

V usage is TRBV5-5 and J usage is TRBJ1-3; 7 nucleotides match TRBD1. The germline CDR1 and CDR2 sequences are SGHKS and YYEKEE (reference sequence). V lost 0 bases to trimming and J lost 0 bases; unmatched junction nucleotides: 9. The CDR3 spans 18 residues. CDR3 sequence (DNA): TGTGCCAGCAGCTTGGGGCCGGGACAGACCCTCTCTGGAAACACCATATATTTT. Translating gives CASSLGPGQTLSGNTIYF.

This clonotype was detected ten times or more. V gene TRBV11-2 combines with J gene TRBJ2-7, with 7 nucleotides matching TRBD1. This CDR3 has 16 residues. Looked up from germline, CDR1 is SGHAT and CDR2 is FQNNGV. The J segment lost 2 bases and the V segment lost 0 bases, leaving 7 bases of the junction unmatched. CDR3 amino acids: CASSLDLRTGAYEQYF. The DNA for the CDR3 is TGTGCCAGCAGCTTAGATCTGAGGACAGGAGCCTACGAGCAGTACTTC.